This TCR beta chain is drawn from a study of T cell responses to AZD1222 COVID-19 vaccine. This clone appeared once. Produced via immunoSEQ multiplex PCR; TCRdb's table is partial and in-frame only. This sample yields 130,000 or so clones, of which more than 85% are seen a single time; approximately 2% belongs to the top ten. V was clipped by 10 bases and J by 2 bases; unmatched bases: 9. CDR1 is KGHDR, CDR2 SFDVKD, per germline. There are 14 residues in the CDR3. Here the sequenced sample was peripheral blood, taken 28 days after the second AZD1222 dose. The V and J genes are TRBV24-1 and TRBJ1-1, with 7 bases fitting TRBD1. This sequence originates from an adult who received the AZD1222 COVID-19 vaccine. The CDR3 region is CATFQGGINTEAFF. CDR3 coding DNA: TGTGCCACGTTCCAGGGGGGGATTAACACTGAAGCTTTCTTT.